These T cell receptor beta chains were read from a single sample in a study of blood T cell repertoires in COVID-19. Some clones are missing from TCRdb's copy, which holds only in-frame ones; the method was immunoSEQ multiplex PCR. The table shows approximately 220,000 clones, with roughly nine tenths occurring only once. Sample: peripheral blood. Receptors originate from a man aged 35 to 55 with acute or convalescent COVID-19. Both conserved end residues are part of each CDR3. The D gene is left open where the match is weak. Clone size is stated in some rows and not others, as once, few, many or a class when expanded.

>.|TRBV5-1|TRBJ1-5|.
CASSLEGVNSQPQHF
TGCGCCAGCAGCTTGGAAGGGGTCAATAGTCAGCCCCAGCATTTT
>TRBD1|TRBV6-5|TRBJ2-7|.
CASSWTGGGYEQYF
TGTGCCAGCAGTTGGACAGGGGGCGGATACGAGCAGTACTTC
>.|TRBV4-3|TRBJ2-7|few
CASSQEGGASYEQYF
TGCGCCAGCAGCCAAGAAGGCGGTGCCTCCTACGAGCAGTACTTC
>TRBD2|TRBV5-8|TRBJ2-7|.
CASSLLAGAYEQYF
TGTGCCAGCAGCTTACTAGCGGGGGCCTACGAGCAGTACTTC
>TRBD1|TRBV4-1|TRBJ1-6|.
CASSVRSTGDNSPLHF
TGCGCCAGCAGCGTTCGTTCGACAGGGGATAATTCACCCCTCCACTTT
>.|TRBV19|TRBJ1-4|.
CASSRGDSREKLFF
TGTGCCAGTAGTAGGGGGGACTCTCGTGAAAAACTGTTTTTT
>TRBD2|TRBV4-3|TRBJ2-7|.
CASSQGTSGAYEQYF
TGCGCCAGCAGCCAAGGGACTAGCGGTGCCTACGAGCAGTACTTC
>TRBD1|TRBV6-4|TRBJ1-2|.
CASSATGGVNGYTF
TGTGCCAGCAGTGCCACAGGGGGCGTAAATGGCTACACCTTC
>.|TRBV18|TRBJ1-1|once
CASSPNRGLKTEAFF
TGTGCCAGCTCACCAAATAGGGGTTTGAAAACTGAAGCTTTCTTT
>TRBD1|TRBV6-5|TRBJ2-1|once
CASSLSTGVYNEQFF
TGTGCCAGCAGTCTGAGCACAGGGGTTTACAATGAGCAGTTCTTC
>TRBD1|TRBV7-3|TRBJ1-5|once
CASSPRRTGGGQPQHF
TGTGCCAGCAGCCCCCGTCGGACAGGGGGCGGTCAGCCCCAGCATTTT
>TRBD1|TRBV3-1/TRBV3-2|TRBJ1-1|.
CASSQRGGGGAFF
TGTGCCAGCAGCCAACGGGGAGGAGGGGGCGCTTTCTTT
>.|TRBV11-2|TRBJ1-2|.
CAVAGIYGYTF
TGTGCCGTGGCAGGGATCTATGGCTACACCTTC
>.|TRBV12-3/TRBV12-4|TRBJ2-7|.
CASSLAGGHEQYF
TGTGCCAGCAGTTTAGCGGGAGGCCACGAGCAGTACTTC
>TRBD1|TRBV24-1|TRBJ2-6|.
CAGRNRTGGLSGANVLTF
TGTGCCGGCCGAAACCGGACAGGGGGACTGTCTGGGGCCAACGTCCTGACTTTC
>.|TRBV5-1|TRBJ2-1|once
CASIPDTSYNEQFF
TGCGCCAGCATACCAGATACCTCCTACAATGAGCAGTTCTTC
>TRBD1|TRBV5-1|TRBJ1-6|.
CASSLSDRGNSPLHF
TGCGCCAGCAGCTTGAGTGACAGGGGAAATTCACCCCTCCACTTT
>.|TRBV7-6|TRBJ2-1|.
CASSLAQGSGYNEQFF
TGTGCCAGCAGCTTAGCGCAGGGGTCGGGCTACAATGAGCAGTTCTTC
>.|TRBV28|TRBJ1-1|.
CASWKGRGWTEAFF
TGTGCCAGCTGGAAGGGAAGGGGTTGGACTGAAGCTTTCTTT
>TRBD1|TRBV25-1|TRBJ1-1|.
CASIQGAAEAFF
TGTGCCAGCATACAGGGGGCCGCTGAAGCTTTCTTT
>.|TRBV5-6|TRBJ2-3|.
CASSPRVGLDSTDTQYF
TGTGCCAGCAGCCCCCGGGTAGGTTTAGATAGCACAGATACGCAGTATTTT
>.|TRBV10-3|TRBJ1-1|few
CAISVEGLGTEAFF
TGTGCCATCAGTGTAGAGGGCTTAGGGACTGAAGCTTTCTTT
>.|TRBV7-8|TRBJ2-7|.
CASSLALATYEQYF
TGTGCCAGCAGCTTAGCGCTAGCTACCTACGAGCAGTACTTC
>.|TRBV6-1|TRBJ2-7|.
CASSEGADPYEQYF
TGTGCCAGCAGTGAGGGAGCAGATCCCTACGAGCAGTACTTC
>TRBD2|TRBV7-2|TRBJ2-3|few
CASSGGLAQSTDTQYF
TGTGCCAGCAGCGGCGGACTAGCCCAGAGCACAGATACGCAGTATTTT
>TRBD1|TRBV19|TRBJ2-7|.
CASSIAGTGPYEQYF
TGTGCCAGTAGTATAGCAGGGACAGGGCCCTACGAGCAGTACTTC
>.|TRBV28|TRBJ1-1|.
CASGRGTEAFF
TGTGCCAGCGGGCGGGGCACTGAAGCTTTCTTT
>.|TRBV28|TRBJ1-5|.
CASSFGGQPQHF
TGTGCCAGCAGTTTTGGGGGGCAGCCCCAGCATTTT
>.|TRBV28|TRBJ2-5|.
CASRSGTPQETQYF
TGTGCCAGCAGATCCGGGACACCCCAAGAGACCCAGTACTTC
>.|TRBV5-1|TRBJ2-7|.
CASSLGIGAYEQYF
TGCGCCAGCAGCTTGGGAATAGGGGCGTACGAGCAGTACTTC
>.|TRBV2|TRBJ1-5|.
CASSGVGGAQPQHF
TGTGCCAGCAGTGGCGTTGGGGGGGCACAGCCCCAGCATTTT
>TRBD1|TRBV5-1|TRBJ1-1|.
CASSLGQGITEAFF
TGCGCCAGCAGCTTGGGACAGGGGATCACTGAAGCTTTCTTT
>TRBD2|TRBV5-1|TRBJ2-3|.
CASSAGTSGVGTDTQYF
TGCGCCAGCAGTGCCGGGACTAGCGGGGTCGGCACAGATACGCAGTATTTT
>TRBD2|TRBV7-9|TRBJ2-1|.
CASSFSGGAWDEQFF
TGTGCCAGCAGCTTTAGCGGGGGGGCCTGGGATGAGCAGTTCTTC
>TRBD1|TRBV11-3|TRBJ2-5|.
CASSLDRGKKTQYF
TGTGCCAGCAGCCTGGACAGGGGCAAGAAGACCCAGTACTTC
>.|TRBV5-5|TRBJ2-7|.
CASSWGQVTSYEQYF
TGTGCCAGCAGCTGGGGGCAGGTAACGTCCTACGAGCAGTACTTC
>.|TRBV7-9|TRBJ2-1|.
CASSSRERYNEQFF
TGTGCCAGCAGCTCGAGGGAGAGGTACAATGAGCAGTTCTTC
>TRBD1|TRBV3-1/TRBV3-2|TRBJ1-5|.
CASSPGGGAQPQHF
TGTGCCAGCAGCCCAGGAGGGGGCGCGCAGCCCCAGCATTTT
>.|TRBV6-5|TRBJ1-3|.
CASSYSLGGGGNTIYF
TGTGCCAGCAGTTACTCGCTTGGTGGAGGAGGAAACACCATATATTTT
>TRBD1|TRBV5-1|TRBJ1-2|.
CASSLAGQANYGYTF
TGCGCCAGCAGCTTGGCGGGACAGGCTAACTATGGCTACACCTTC
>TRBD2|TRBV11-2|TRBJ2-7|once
CASSLRGGSYEQYF
TGTGCCAGCAGCTTAAGGGGAGGGTCCTACGAGCAGTACTTC
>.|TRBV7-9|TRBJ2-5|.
CASSPGSGQETQYF
TGTGCCAGCAGCCCTGGGAGCGGTCAAGAGACCCAGTACTTC
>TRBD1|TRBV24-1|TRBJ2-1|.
CAIGRDSSYNEQFF
TGTGCCATTGGACGGGACAGCTCCTACAATGAGCAGTTCTTC
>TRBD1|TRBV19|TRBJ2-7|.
CASSPKGTGNIYEQYF
TGTGCCAGTAGTCCCAAAGGGACAGGGAATATATACGAGCAGTACTTC
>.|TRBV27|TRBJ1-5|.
CASNIQGTSNQPQHF
TGTGCCAGCAATATACAGGGTACTAGCAATCAGCCCCAGCATTTT
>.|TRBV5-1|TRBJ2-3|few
CASSLVTIQADTQYF
TGCGCCAGCAGCTTGGTGACGATCCAGGCAGATACGCAGTATTTT
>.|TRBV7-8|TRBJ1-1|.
CAIGRGPNTEAFF
TGTGCCATCGGGCGGGGCCCGAACACTGAAGCTTTCTTT
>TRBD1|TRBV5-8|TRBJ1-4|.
CASSFRDRGVSTNEKLFF
TGTGCCAGCAGCTTCCGGGACAGGGGAGTAAGCACTAATGAAAAACTGTTTTTT
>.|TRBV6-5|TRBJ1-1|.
CASSYGGAPTEAFF
TGTGCCAGCAGTTACGGGGGGGCGCCCACTGAAGCTTTCTTT
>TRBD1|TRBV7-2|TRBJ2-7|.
CASSPLRWGQGSEQYF
TGTGCCAGCAGCCCCCTCAGGTGGGGACAGGGGTCCGAGCAGTACTTC
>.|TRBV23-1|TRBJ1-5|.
CASSHHSAPQHF
TGCGCCAGCAGTCACCACTCTGCGCCCCAGCATTTT
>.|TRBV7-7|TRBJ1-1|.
CASSPLTLVGTEAFF
TGTGCTAGCAGCCCACTGACATTGGTAGGCACTGAAGCTTTCTTT
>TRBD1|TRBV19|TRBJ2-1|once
CASGQGPASYNEQFF
TGTGCCAGTGGACAGGGCCCCGCTTCCTACAATGAGCAGTTCTTC
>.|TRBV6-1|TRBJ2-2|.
CASSEDAGGPGTGELFF
TGTGCCAGCAGTGAAGATGCCGGGGGGCCGGGCACCGGGGAGCTGTTTTTT
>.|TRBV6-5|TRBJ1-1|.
CASIRSGATEAFF
TGTGCCAGCATAAGATCAGGGGCCACTGAAGCTTTCTTT
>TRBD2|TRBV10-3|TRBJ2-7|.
CAISGTSGLNEQYF
TGTGCCATCAGCGGGACTAGCGGGTTGAACGAGCAGTACTTC
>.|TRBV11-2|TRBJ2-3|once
CASSRGFSTDTQYF
TGTGCCAGCAGTCGGGGGTTCAGCACAGATACGCAGTATTTT
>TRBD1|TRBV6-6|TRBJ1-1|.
CASSAPGGLSTEAFF
TGTGCCAGCAGTGCACCAGGGGGCCTGAGCACTGAAGCTTTCTTT
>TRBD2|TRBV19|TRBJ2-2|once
CASRWGLEIPGELFF
TGTGCCAGTAGATGGGGACTAGAAATTCCCGGGGAGCTGTTTTTT